This T cell receptor (beta chain) was identified in a study of HIV-infected children after antiretroviral therapy interruption. RNA-based 3' RACE libraries used unique molecular identifiers. TCRdb re-called the 3' RACE reads through MiXCR, storing one row per CDR3 protein. The sample lists 15,000 to 16,000 distinct CDR3 sequences, more than 3% occurring once. This clonotype was counted at least ten times. Treatment here: PENTA 11 planned treatment interruption arm or continuous ART arm. Losses at the gene ends were 5 bases for V and 4 bases for J; bases not matched to a gene: 2. The CDR3 runs 13 residues.

Specimen: CD45RA+ CD4+ T cells from PBMCs, collected from a donor given antiretroviral therapy, either interrupted or continuous. Stated subset: naive CD4+ CD45RA+ CD45RO- T cells. The receptor was derived from a child between 2 and 17 years old with HIV. The chain combines TRBV12-3 or TRBV12-4 with TRBJ2-1, with 7 bases that match TRBD1. The CDR3 sequence: CASSPGQYNEQFF. For the CDR3, the DNA is TGTGCCAGCAGTCCGGGACAGTACAATGAGCAGTTCTTC.